This record looks at one T cell receptor beta chain sequence and its context. This clonotype was seen at least ten times. Its antigen has not been determined. The input lacks base qualities; no much larger clone sits a single base away. The germline V gene (reference sequence) provides CDR1 LGHDT and CDR2 YNNKEL. The CDR3 sequence holds 12 residues, the cysteine and phenylalanine included. Only the CDR3 DNA is retained, 36 bases long and in frame from the first base. V is clipped by 6 bases and J by 3 bases, and the sequence between their germline boundaries is 5 bases long. A patient counted as having stable Graves' hyperthyroidism if no progression to ophthalmopathy occurred over 18 months of follow-up. Hyperthyroidism patients were aged 18 to 65 years and newly diagnosed, with disease duration of less than 2 months. The study excluded patients with uncontrolled infections, other autoimmune diseases, pregnancy or lactation. Diagnoses relied on clinical symptoms, serum thyroxine and TRAb, thyroid ultrasound and orbital computed tomography. PBMCs were separated from about 10 ml of fresh peripheral blood using Ficoll-Paque density gradient centrifugation. Total RNA was extracted with Trizol reagent, and quality was checked on an Agilent 2100 Bioanalyzer.

The sample comes from a study of T cells in Graves' hyperthyroidism and ophthalmopathy (dated 2019 in TCRdb). In terms of the full investigation: Peripheral blood samples were taken at initial diagnosis, before any treatment was given. Prospective prediction of ophthalmopathy was tested in an independent validation cohort of about 19 hyperthyroidism patients and 15 to 17 patients who later progressed to ophthalmopathy. TCR Vbeta CDR3 sequencing of 130 to 150 peripheral blood samples (approximately 44 ophthalmopathy, 75 hyperthyroidism and some 17 progressor patients) is reported in the paper. After sampling, hyperthyroidism patients received methimazole starting at 30 mg daily, and ophthalmopathy patients received high-dose intravenous methylprednisolone. The study also compared thyroid tissue and blood T-cell repertoires from five or six Graves' hyperthyroidism patients. TCR V-J signatures able to tell the groups apart were searched for in a discovery cohort of 90 to 100 patients, of whom over 40 had Graves' ophthalmopathy and 57 had stable Graves' hyperthyroidism. The roughly 94 discovery patients were randomly split 7:3 into training and test sets.

The TCR beta CDR3 regions were amplified from RNA transcripts. A first-round RT-PCR of the TCR CDR3 used the HTBI primer set with the Qiagen OneStep RT-PCR kit. Libraries were constructed in a second round of multiplex PCR, after which size selection and purification were performed. Paired-end sequencing of the libraries was performed with 100 bp reads on an Illumina HiSeq2000. The study's processing was this. SOAPnuke was used to process the raw data, removing reads that contained adapters or uncalled bases, had a mean Phred below 15, or lacked an exact match to the constant primer or identifier. High-quality paired reads were merged with COPE v1.2.5, and unique nucleotide sequences were defined as clonotypes. Clonotypes were aligned to IMGT TRBV, TRBD and TRBJ reference segments using MiTCR v1.1. Only V-J combinations with frequency above 0.0001, covering about 99% of repertoires, were analysed. A TCS score was defined as the ratio between F50 (clonal expansion) and ExV (chaos), using BLOSUM62-based TCRdist between CDR3 peptides within each V-J. Welch's t-statistics and random forest reduced roughly 530 V-J features to 13, which were used in a naive Bayes classifier (R e1071). TCRdb redid the processing of the public reads, applying fastp at Q25 and MiXCR, and retained in-frame beta chains. CDR3 protein sequences are deduplicated, and each keeps its most common genes and DNA. The V and J calls were determined by TCRdb, not by the authors. Across this sample there are 600,000 to 900,000 distinct CDR3 sequences, with about 17% seen only once. The ten largest clones take up approximately 8% of the sample.

Overall study results and their limits: In validation, the model predicted progression to ophthalmopathy with approximately 70% sensitivity and roughly 75% specificity, a median of 6.5 months before onset. Most expanded thyroid clonotypes (frequency above 0.001) were also detected in blood, suggesting blood repertoires may reflect thyroid immune responses. No statistical method was used to fix the sample size in advance, and group allocation was not hidden from the investigators. In cross-validation, a model built on a 13 V-J signature told ophthalmopathy apart from stable hyperthyroidism with 87.88% sensitivity and around 81% specificity, and in testing the same model reached 80%/75%.

The sequence was collected from a man between 18 and 29 years old with Graves' hyperthyroidism. The rearrangement combines TRBV3-1 with TRBJ2-2; the D gene identity is not certain. Sample: blood. The nucleotide sequence reads as follows: TGTGCCAGCAGTCCGGACACCGGGGAGCTGTTTTTT. It translates to CASSPDTGELFF.